This TCR beta chain stems from a study of shared clonotypes between healthy human individuals. Running of the assay took place at deep level. Sequenced by immunoSEQ multiplex PCR; TCRdb stores in-frame clones only, minus some. The sample has 2 million to 2.5 million clones; 85% to 95% are singletons. Each of the donors was a healthy adult who was HIV-negative and had not had a recent acute infection or vaccination. Germline V gene sequence: CDR1 SGDLS, CDR2 YYNGEE. CDR3 length equals 15 residues. The V gene lost 4 bases and the J gene lost 0 bases, with 14 bases spanning the gap. The sample consisted of naive CD4+ T cells sorted from blood. Subset meaning: CD45RA+ positively selected. The TCR originated in a man aged 18-30 years in good health. This chain joins TRBV9 and TRBJ2-7; a possible D gene is TRBD1 (5 bases). Here the CDR3 reads CASSPGSRSSYEQYF. CDR3 sequence (DNA): TGTGCCAGCAGCCCAGGGTCGCGGAGCTCCTACGAGCAGTACTTC.